This entry describes one T cell receptor (beta chain). Its cognate antigen is unknown. CD8+ and CD4+ T cells circulating in blood were sequenced for TCR beta. This specimen belongs to a study of CD8 T cells in Susac syndrome. Study-level results: CD8+ clonal expansion in Susac was maximal in TEMRA cells and in active patients.

After extraction with the RNeasy kit, roughly 0.5 to 1 ug of the RNA was reverse transcribed using random hexamers. By means of immunoSEQ multiplex PCR, TCR beta CDR3 spanning 54 Vbeta and 13 Jbeta underwent amplification. Each CDR3 protein gets one entry after TCRdb re-called the immunoSEQ multiplex PCR reads with MiXCR. The table records about 24,000 distinct CDR3 sequences, roughly 93% of them present only once. With V trimmed by 6 bases and J by 4 bases, 5 bases remained unmatched. The CDR3 covers 14 residues. Germline V gene data show CDR1 as SNHLY and CDR2 as FYNNEI. The origin of this receptor is a human donor with Susac syndrome. The rearrangement links TRBV2 to TRBJ2-3; TRBD2 aligns across 9 bases. Sequencing used CD8+ T cells from PBMCs. CDR3 nucleotide sequence: TGTGCCAGCAGCGCGGGACTAGCTTCAGATACGCAGTATTTT. It translates to CASSAGLASDTQYF.